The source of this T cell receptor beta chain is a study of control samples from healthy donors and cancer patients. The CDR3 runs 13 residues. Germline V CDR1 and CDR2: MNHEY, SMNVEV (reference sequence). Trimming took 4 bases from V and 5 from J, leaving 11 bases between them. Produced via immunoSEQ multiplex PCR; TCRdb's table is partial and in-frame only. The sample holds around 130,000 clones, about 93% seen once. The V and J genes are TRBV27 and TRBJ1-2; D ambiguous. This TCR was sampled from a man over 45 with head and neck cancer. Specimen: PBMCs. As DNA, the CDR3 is TGTGCCAGCAGTTCACATGGCCGATATGGCTACACCTTC. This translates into CASSSHGRYGYTF.